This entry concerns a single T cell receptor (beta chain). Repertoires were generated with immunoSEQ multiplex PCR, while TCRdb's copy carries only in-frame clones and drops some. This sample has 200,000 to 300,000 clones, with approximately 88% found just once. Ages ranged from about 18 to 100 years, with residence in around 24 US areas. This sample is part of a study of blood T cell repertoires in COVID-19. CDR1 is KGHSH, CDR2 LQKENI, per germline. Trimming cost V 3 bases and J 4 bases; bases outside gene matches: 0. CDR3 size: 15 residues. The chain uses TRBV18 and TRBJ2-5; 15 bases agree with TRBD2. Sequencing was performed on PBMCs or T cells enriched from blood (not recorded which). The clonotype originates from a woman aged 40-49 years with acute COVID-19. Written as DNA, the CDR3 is TGTGCCAGCTCACCGGGACTAGCGGGAGGAGAGACCCAGTACTTC. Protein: CASSPGLAGGETQYF.